The entry below describes one T cell receptor (beta chain). This record belongs to a study of blood T cell repertoires in COVID-19. Study context: Samples of COVID-19 (acute and convalescent) were obtained from the United States, Italy and Spain.

The data were produced by immunoSEQ multiplex PCR, yet TCRdb's version contains in-frame clones alone and is incomplete. The repertoire consists of some 50,000 clones, with less than 90% occurring once and the leading ten covering around 10%. This clonotype was sampled from a human donor in a cohort sampled during active COVID-19. Sequenced input: peripheral blood.

The CDR3 loop is CASGQLENTEAFF. The CDR3 DNA is TGTGCCAGCGGACAGCTAGAGAACACTGAAGCTTTCTTT. The chain recombines TRBV2 with TRBJ1-1; tentative D call: TRBD1 (6 bases). Germline V CDR1 and CDR2: SNHLY, FYNNEI. V shed 8 bases and J shed 1 base, with 11 bases lying between them. The CDR3 is 13 residues long.